The 10 T cell receptor beta chains presented below share a single source sample, sequenced in a study of cytomegalovirus exposure and HLA in healthy donors. Produced via immunoSEQ multiplex PCR; TCRdb's table is partial and in-frame only. The sample holds approximately 300,000 clones, about nine tenths seen once. The sample comprised PBMCs. Receptor source: a woman younger than 35 in good health and CMV-seronegative.

The chain combines TRBV5-6 with TRBJ2-3, with TRBD2 matching 9 bases. Germline CDR1 reads SGHDT; CDR2 reads YYEEEE. This CDR3 has 14 residues. V lost 4 bases, J lost 5 bases, and 5 bases stayed unmatched. The CDR3 sequence: CASSLKLAGDTQYF. DNA of the CDR3: TGTGCCAGCAGCCTAAAACTAGCGGGAGATACGCAGTATTTT.

The chain combines TRBV7-9 with TRBJ2-5; a possible D gene is TRBD2 (7 bases). CDR3 length: 16 residues. Germline V gene lookup returns CDR1 SEHNR and CDR2 FQNEAQ (reference sequence). Deletions cut 5 bases from V and 4 bases from J, with 20 bases between. The CDR3 protein is CASSRRTGGHLETQYF. As DNA, the CDR3 is TGTGCCAGCAGCCGCCGGACCGGGGGGCACCTAGAGACCCAGTACTTC. Using reference TRBV7-9 and TRBJ2-5 for the parts outside the CDR3, the full variable domain is DTGVSQNPRHKITKRGQNVTFRCDPISEHNRLYWYRQTLGQGPEFLTYFQNEAQLEKSRLLSDRFSAERPKGSFSTLEIQRTEQGDSAMYLCASSRRTGGHLETQYFGPGTRLLVL.

V is TRBV25-1 and J is TRBJ2-5; 10 bases align to TRBD1. With 8 bases clipped from V and 2 bases from J, the junction kept 8 bases outside the gene matches. Germline V gene sequence: CDR1 MGHDK, CDR2 SYGVNS. CDR3 size: 15 residues. The CDR3 DNA reads as TGTGCCAGCGCTCCTACGGACAGGGGGCAAGAGACCCAGTACTTC. Residues: CASAPTDRGQETQYF.

V and J are TRBV27 and TRBJ2-7, with 7 bases fitting TRBD2. The trim removed 2 bases at V and 7 bases at J, leaving 14 bases unmatched. The CDR3 contains 16 residues. CDR1 is MNHEY and CDR2 is SMNVEV in the germline V gene (reference sequence). The CDR3 spells CASSLRGAGTPGEQYF. The CDR3 region has the DNA TGTGCCAGCAGTTTAAGGGGAGCGGGGACCCCGGGAGAGCAGTACTTC.

Notes on this clone: A read error is possible here, since a much larger clone lies one base away. The gene calls are TRBV5-8 and TRBJ2-3; D not certain. Germline lookup yields CDR1 SGHTS and CDR2 YDEGEE. Trimming left V 4 bases short and J 1 base short, with 7 bases between. This CDR3 region has 13 residues. Written as DNA, the CDR3 is TGTGCCAGCAGCCTCCCAGGCACAGATACGCAGTATTTT. Amino acids: CASSLPGTDTQYF.

The chain employs TRBV6-6 and TRBJ2-3, with 7 bases identical to TRBD2. Germline V gene lookup returns CDR1 MNHNY and CDR2 SVGAGI (reference sequence). The trim removed 8 bases at V and 4 bases at J, leaving 6 bases unmatched. This CDR3 spans 13 amino acids. Here the CDR3 reads CASAGEWADTQYF. The CDR3 DNA is TGTGCCAGCGCGGGGGAGTGGGCAGATACGCAGTATTTT.

The chain recombines TRBV28 with TRBJ2-7; 14 bases align to TRBD2. Germline V gene lookup returns CDR1 MDHEN and CDR2 SYDVKM. This CDR3 contains 15 residues. Losses at the gene ends were 6 bases for V and 10 bases for J; bases not matched to a gene: 11. The CDR3 sequence: CASSLSGLAGAYQYF. The CDR3 DNA reads as TGTGCCAGCAGCTTGTCGGGACTAGCGGGAGCGTACCAGTACTTC.

This clone was counted between two and nine times. This sequence joins TRBV7-2 and TRBJ2-7; maybe TRBD2 (6 bases). CDR1 and CDR2 (germline): SGHTA, FQGNSA. The CDR3 is 15 amino acids. The ends were cut back, 4 bases at V and 2 bases at J, with 15 bases in the middle. CDR3 in DNA: TGTGCCAGCAGCTCATATGCGGCGGGGACCTACGAGCAGTACTTC. Protein sequence: CASSSYAAGTYEQYF.

The DNA of the CDR3 is TGTGCCAGCAGCTTCGCGGGAGGGCTCGGGGATACGCAGTATTTT. This gives the protein CASSFAGGLGDTQYF. The rearrangement links TRBV7-2 to TRBJ2-3; TRBD2 matches at 9 bases. The ends lost 3 bases at V and 6 bases at J; junction bases unmatched: 7. The CDR3 has 15 amino acids. Looked up from germline, CDR1 is SGHTA and CDR2 is FQGNSA.

The chain couples TRBV21-1 to TRBJ1-5; no DNA check was done on the table's D call, TRBD1. TRBV21-1 corresponds to a pseudogene. The CDR3 runs to 17 residues. CDR3 DNA: TGTGCCAGCAGCAACAAATACAGGGCCTGTCTCTCCCAGCCCCAGCATTTT. This codes for CASSNKYRACLSQPQHF.